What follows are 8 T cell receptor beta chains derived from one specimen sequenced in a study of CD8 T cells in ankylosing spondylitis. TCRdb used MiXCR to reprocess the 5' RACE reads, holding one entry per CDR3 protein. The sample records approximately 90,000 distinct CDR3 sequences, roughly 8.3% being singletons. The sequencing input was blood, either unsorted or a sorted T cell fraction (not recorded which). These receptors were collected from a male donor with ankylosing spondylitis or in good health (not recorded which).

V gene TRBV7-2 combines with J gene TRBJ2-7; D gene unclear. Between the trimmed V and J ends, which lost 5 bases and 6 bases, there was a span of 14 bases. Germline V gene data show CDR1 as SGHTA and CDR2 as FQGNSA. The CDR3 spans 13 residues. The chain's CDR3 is CASSAQRRSEQYF. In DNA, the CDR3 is TGTGCCAGCAGCGCTCAACGCCGCTCCGAGCAGTACTTC.

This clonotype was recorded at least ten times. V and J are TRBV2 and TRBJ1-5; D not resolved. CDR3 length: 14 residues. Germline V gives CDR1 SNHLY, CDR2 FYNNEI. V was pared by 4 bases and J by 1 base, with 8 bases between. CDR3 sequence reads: CASSAGWSNQPQHF. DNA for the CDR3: TGTGCCAGCAGTGCAGGCTGGAGCAATCAGCCCCAGCATTTT.

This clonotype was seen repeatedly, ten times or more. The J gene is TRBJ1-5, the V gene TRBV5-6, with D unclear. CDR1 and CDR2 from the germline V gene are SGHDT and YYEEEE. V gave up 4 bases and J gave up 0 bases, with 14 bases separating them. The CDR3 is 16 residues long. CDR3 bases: TGTGCCAGCAGCCTCGGGCCGCTCTATAGCAATCAGCCCCAGCATTTT. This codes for CASSLGPLYSNQPQHF. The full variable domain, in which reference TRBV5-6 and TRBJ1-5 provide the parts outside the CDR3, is DAGVTQSPTHLIKTRGQQVTLRCSPKSGHDTVSWYQQALGQGPQFIFQYYEEEERQRGNFPDRFSGHQFPNYSSELNVNALLLGDSALYLCASSLGPLYSNQPQHFGDGTRLSIL.

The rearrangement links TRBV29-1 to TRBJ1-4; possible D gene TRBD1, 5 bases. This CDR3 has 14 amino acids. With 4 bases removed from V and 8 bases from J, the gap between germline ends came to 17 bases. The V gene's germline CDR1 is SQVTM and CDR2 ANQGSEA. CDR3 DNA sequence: TGCAGCGTTGGTGGGGACCCGGGAAGGGAAAAACTGTTTTTT. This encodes CSVGGDPGREKLFF.

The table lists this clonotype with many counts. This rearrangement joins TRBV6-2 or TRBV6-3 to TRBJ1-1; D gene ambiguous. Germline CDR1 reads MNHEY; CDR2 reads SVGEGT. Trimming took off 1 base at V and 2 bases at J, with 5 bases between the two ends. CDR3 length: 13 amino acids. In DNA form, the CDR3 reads TGTGCCAGCAGTTACTATCTTAACACTGAAGCTTTCTTT. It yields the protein CASSYYLNTEAFF.

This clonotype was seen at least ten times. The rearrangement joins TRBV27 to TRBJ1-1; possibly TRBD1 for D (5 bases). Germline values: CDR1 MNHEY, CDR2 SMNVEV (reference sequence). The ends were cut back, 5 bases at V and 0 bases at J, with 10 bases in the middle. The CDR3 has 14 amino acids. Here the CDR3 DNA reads TGTGCCAGCAGTCTAGGGGCCCTGAACACTGAAGCTTTCTTT. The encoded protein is CASSLGALNTEAFF.

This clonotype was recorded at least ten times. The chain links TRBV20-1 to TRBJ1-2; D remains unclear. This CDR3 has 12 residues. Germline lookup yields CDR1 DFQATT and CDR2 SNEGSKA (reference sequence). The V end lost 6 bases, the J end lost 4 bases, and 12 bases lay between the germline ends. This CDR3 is CSAYLGRYGYTF. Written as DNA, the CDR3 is TGCAGTGCCTACCTAGGTCGCTATGGCTACACCTTC.

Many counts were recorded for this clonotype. This chain's CDR3 is CASNSHSGTGGTGELFF. In DNA form, the CDR3 reads TGTGCCAGCAATTCCCACTCGGGGACAGGGGGCACCGGGGAGCTGTTTTTT. V usage is TRBV6-2 or TRBV6-3 and J usage is TRBJ2-2, with 11 bases fitting TRBD1. Germline V gene data show CDR1 as MNHEY and CDR2 as SVGEGT. The CDR3 totals 17 residues. J lost 4 bases, V lost 7 bases, and 11 bases had no gene match.